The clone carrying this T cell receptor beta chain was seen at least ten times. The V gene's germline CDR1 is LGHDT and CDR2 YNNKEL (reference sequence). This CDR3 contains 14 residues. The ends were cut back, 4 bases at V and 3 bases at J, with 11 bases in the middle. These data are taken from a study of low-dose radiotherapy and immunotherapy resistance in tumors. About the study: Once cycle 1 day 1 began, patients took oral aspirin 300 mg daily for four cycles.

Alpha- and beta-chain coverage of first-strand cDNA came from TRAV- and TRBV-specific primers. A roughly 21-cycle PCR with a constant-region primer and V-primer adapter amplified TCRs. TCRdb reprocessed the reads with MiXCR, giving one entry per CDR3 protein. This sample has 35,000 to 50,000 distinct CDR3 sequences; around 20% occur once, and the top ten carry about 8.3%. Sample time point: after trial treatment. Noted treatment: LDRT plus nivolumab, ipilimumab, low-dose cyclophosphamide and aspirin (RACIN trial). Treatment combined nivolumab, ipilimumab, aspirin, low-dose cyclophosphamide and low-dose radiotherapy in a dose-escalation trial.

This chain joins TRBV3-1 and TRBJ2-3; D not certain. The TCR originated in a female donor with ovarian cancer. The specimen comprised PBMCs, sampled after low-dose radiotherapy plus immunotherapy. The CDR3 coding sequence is TGTGCCAGCAGCCCAAATGGACGGACAGATACGCAGTATTTT. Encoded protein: CASSPNGRTDTQYF.